These 25 T cell receptor beta chains were all obtained from the same sample, sequenced in a study of cytomegalovirus exposure and HLA in healthy donors. In the PCR, 60 Vbeta and 13 Jbeta primers were used. The table came from immunoSEQ multiplex PCR; TCRdb's copy has only in-frame clones and leaves some out. This table has fewer than 150,000 clones, approximately 80% appearing once. The sequenced sample was PBMCs. These receptors originate from a woman aged 25 to 45 in good health and CMV-seropositive.

This chain links TRBV6-5 with TRBJ2-7; 7 bases are a match to TRBD1. With V trimmed by 0 bases and J by 2 bases, 4 bases remained unmatched. Germline assignment: CDR1 MNHEY and CDR2 SVGAGI. The CDR3 loop spans 15 amino acids. The CDR3 sequence is CASSYSIGGAYEQYF. As DNA, the CDR3 is TGTGCCAGCAGTTACTCGATAGGGGGCGCCTACGAGCAGTACTTC.

The V and J genes are TRBV19 and TRBJ2-7, with 9 bases that match TRBD1. V trimming: 5 bases; J trimming: 3 bases; junction bases outside the gene matches: 2. Germline CDR1 LNHDA, CDR2 SQIVND (reference sequence). The CDR3 runs 13 residues. CDR3 nucleotide sequence: TGTGCCAGTAGTTGGGACAGGGACTACGAGCAGTACTTC. The encoded protein is CASSWDRDYEQYF.

The V call is TRBV30, the J call TRBJ1-2, with 7 bases aligning to TRBD1. The germline CDR1 and CDR2 sequences are GTSNPN and SVGIG (reference sequence). This CDR3 has 15 residues. Trimming removed 5 bases from V and 1 base from J; junction bases left unmatched: 10. This CDR3 reads CAWGGQFLNNYGYTF. In nucleotides, the CDR3 is TGTGCCTGGGGGGGACAGTTTCTTAATAACTATGGCTACACCTTC. Full variable domain (rest looked up from reference TRBV30 and TRBJ1-2): SQTIHQWPATLVQPVGSPLSLECTVEGTSNPNLYWYRQAAGRGLQLLFYSVGIGQISSEVPQNLSASRPQDRQFILSSKKLLLSDSGFYLCAWGGQFLNNYGYTFGSGTRLTVV.

This clone has just a few counts. The CDR3 spells CASSSFPNSPLHF. The CDR3 DNA is TGTGCCAGCAGTTCCTTCCCCAATTCACCCCTCCACTTT. The V gene is TRBV6-6, the J gene TRBJ1-6, with D uncertain. The CDR3 runs to 13 residues. CDR1 is MNHNY, CDR2 SVGAGI, per germline (reference sequence). V gave up 4 bases and J gave up 7 bases, with 8 bases separating them.

The chain carries TRBV6-1 and TRBJ2-1, with a possible D match to TRBD1 (5 bases). The V and J ends lost 7 bases and 5 bases respectively, with 12 bases between them. Germline CDR1 is MNHNS and CDR2 is SASEGT. There are 13 residues in the CDR3. In DNA, the CDR3 is TGTGCCAGCATGGGGCAGATCAACAATGAGCAGTTCTTC. This gives the protein CASMGQINNEQFF.

The chain links TRBV10-3 to TRBJ2-1, with TRBD2 matching over 13 bases. Germline V gene lookup returns CDR1 ENHRY and CDR2 SYGVKD. This CDR3 contains 16 residues. The V and J ends lost 2 bases and 8 bases, in that order; junction bases with no gene match: 6. CDR3 nucleotide sequence: TGTGCCATCAGTGAGGGGACTAGCGGGGTGGCCTATGAGCAGTTCTTC. Its protein product is CAISEGTSGVAYEQFF.

The chain carries TRBV10-3 and TRBJ1-1; 9 positions match TRBD1. Germline CDR1 and CDR2: ENHRY and SYGVKD. The length of the CDR3 is 13 residues. The trim removed 6 bases at V and 7 bases at J, leaving 6 bases unmatched. The CDR3 DNA is TGTGCCATCAGAAGACAGGGGGTCGGTGAAGCTTTCTTT. This gives the protein CAIRRQGVGEAFF.

The gene calls are TRBV6-5 and TRBJ1-5; possible D gene TRBD1, 5 bases. The germline V gene encodes CDR1 MNHEY and CDR2 SVGAGI. V was pared by 5 bases and J by 0 bases, with 11 bases between. The CDR3 consists of 15 residues. The DNA of the CDR3 is TGTGCCAGCAGTCAGACAGAGTATAGCAATCAGCCCCAGCATTTT. This codes for CASSQTEYSNQPQHF.

A word on this clone: The junction and the germline gene differ at one end; a read error may be behind it. The J gene is TRBJ1-6, the V gene TRBV7-9; 7 bases fit TRBD1. The CDR3 runs to 15 residues. Germline V gene lookup returns CDR1 SEHNR and CDR2 FQNEAQ (reference sequence). The CDR3 here is CSSSIGTVYNSPLHF. In DNA, the CDR3 is TGTTCCAGCAGCATTGGGACAGTCTATAATTCACCCCTCCACTTT.

The chain employs TRBV27 and TRBJ1-1, with a tentative D call TRBD1 (6 bases). Germline V gives CDR1 MNHEY, CDR2 SMNVEV (reference sequence). This CDR3 has 13 amino acids. Trimming left V 7 bases short and J 5 bases short, with 14 bases between. CDR3 region: CASTPWGQTEAFF. The CDR3, as DNA: TGTGCCAGCACCCCATGGGGACAAACTGAAGCTTTCTTT.

V usage is TRBV7-9 and J usage is TRBJ1-2; TRBD1 is a possible D gene (6 bases). CDR3 length: 14 residues. Germline assignment: CDR1 SEHNR and CDR2 FQNEAQ (reference sequence). Trimming removed 5 bases at V and 2 bases at J, with 12 bases between. The CDR3: CASSRQALNYGYTF. The CDR3 nucleotides are TGTGCCAGCAGCCGACAGGCTTTGAACTATGGCTACACCTTC.

The chain has TRBV15 and TRBJ1-5; D gene unclear. Germline CDR1 reads LNHNV; CDR2 reads YYDKDF (reference sequence). V dropped 1 base and J dropped 3 bases, with 10 bases sitting between them. This CDR3 contains 15 residues. DNA of the CDR3: TGTGCCACCAGCAGAGGTCAGGAGGTCAATCAGCCCCAGCATTTT. This encodes CATSRGQEVNQPQHF.

The chain recombines TRBV28 with TRBJ2-2; D possibly corresponds to TRBD1 (5 bases). Looked up from germline, CDR1 is MDHEN and CDR2 is SYDVKM. This CDR3 is built from 13 residues. The ends were cut back, 11 bases at V and 5 bases at J, with 15 bases in the middle. The CDR3 here is CASDGAATGELFF. The CDR3 DNA is TGTGCCTCAGATGGGGCCGCGACCGGGGAGCTGTTTTTT.

The rearrangement joins TRBV5-6 to TRBJ1-2; D gene ambiguous. V lost 3 bases and J lost 8, with 11 bases in between. Germline V gene data show CDR1 as SGHDT and CDR2 as YYEEEE. The CDR3 loop spans 12 amino acids. In DNA, the CDR3 is TGTGCCAGCAGCTCCCAGGATCGCGGCTACACCTTC. This encodes CASSSQDRGYTF.

The genes are TRBV10-3 and TRBJ1-1, with 8 bases fitting TRBD1. Germline V gene data show CDR1 as ENHRY and CDR2 as SYGVKD. CDR3 size: 14 residues. The V gene end was trimmed by 3 bases and the J gene end by 1 base; junction bases not matched to a gene: 1. The CDR3 region has the DNA TGTGCCATCAGTGACGGGACAGGGAACACTGAAGCTTTCTTT. Its translation is CAISDGTGNTEAFF.

This clone was seen a handful of times. The chain joins TRBV4-1 to TRBJ2-1, with D unresolved. V shed 1 base and J shed 0 bases, with 10 bases lying between them. The germline gives CDR1 MGHRA, CDR2 YSYEKL. CDR3 length equals 16 residues. CDR3 bases: TGCGCCAGCAGCCAAGTCGATCTAGTCTCCTACAATGAGCAGTTCTTC. Translation gives CASSQVDLVSYNEQFF.

V is TRBV6-1 and J is TRBJ1-5; a possible D gene is TRBD1 (6 bases). V lost 6 bases and J 5 bases, leaving 17 bases between the germline ends. There are 15 residues in the CDR3. CDR1 and CDR2 from the germline V gene are MNHNS and SASEGT. CDR3 nucleotides: TGTGCCAGCAGGGGAACAGGGCAGCTTCATCAGCCCCAGCATTTT. Its protein product is CASRGTGQLHQPQHF.

The CDR3 DNA follows: TGTGCCAGCAGTCCGACAGGTGGAAGGAGATATGGCTACACCTTC. Its protein is CASSPTGGRRYGYTF. V gene TRBV28 combines with J gene TRBJ1-2, with a possible D match to TRBD1 (6 bases). Germline loops: CDR1 MDHEN, CDR2 SYDVKM. The CDR3 loop spans 15 amino acids. The germline V and J ends were trimmed by 5 bases and 5 bases, with 18 bases remaining between them.

This clone has more than one count but fewer than ten. Other DNA sequences in the same sample also yield this CDR3. This chain connects TRBV2 to TRBJ2-7, with D hard to call. Germline assignment: CDR1 SNHLY and CDR2 FYNNEI. The CDR3 is 13 amino acids. CDR3 coding DNA: TGTGCTTGCAAGCAGAAGGCGGCATACGAGCAGTACTTC. It translates to CACKQKAAYEQYF.

This rearrangement joins TRBV7-9 to TRBJ1-5, with D maybe TRBD1 (6 bases). This CDR3 region has 14 residues. V gave up 0 bases and J gave up 7 bases, with 10 bases separating them. CDR1 is SEHNR, CDR2 FQNEAQ, per germline (reference sequence). The CDR3 region is CASSLAGTSQPQHF. DNA for the CDR3: TGTGCCAGCAGCTTAGCCGGGACAAGCCAGCCCCAGCATTTT.

This clone came up once. V is TRBV25-1 and J is TRBJ2-7, with D tentatively TRBD1 (6 bases). Trimming cost V 3 bases and J 2 bases, with 14 bases left between them. The V gene's germline CDR1 is MGHDK and CDR2 SYGVNS. The CDR3 totals 15 residues. The CDR3 region has the DNA TGTGCCAGCAGTGATCCCCGGGACATTACCTACGAGCAGTACTTC. The encoded protein is CASSDPRDITYEQYF.

The rearrangement uses TRBV10-1 and TRBJ1-2; D unresolved. Germline V lookup: CDR1 WNHNN, CDR2 SYGVQD (reference sequence). V lost 3 bases to trimming and J lost 1 base, with 3 bases between them. This CDR3 spans 12 amino acids. Here the CDR3 reads CASSELNYGYTF. The CDR3 DNA reads as TGCGCCAGCAGTGAACTTAACTATGGCTACACCTTC.

This clone has more than one count but fewer than ten. The gene calls are TRBV7-6 and TRBJ1-1, with D unresolved. V was cut by 2 bases and J by 5 bases, with 12 bases left in between. Looked up from germline, CDR1 is SGHVS and CDR2 is FNYEAQ. This CDR3 has 14 residues. CDR3 residues: CASSLYRGGTEAFF. As DNA, the CDR3 is TGTGCCAGCAGCTTATACCGAGGCGGGACTGAAGCTTTCTTT.

The rearrangement links TRBV19 to TRBJ1-3; 9 bases map to TRBD1. The CDR3 spans 16 residues. Germline lookup yields CDR1 LNHDA and CDR2 SQIVND (reference sequence). V was pared by 5 bases and J by 7 bases, with 12 bases of the junction left unmatched. The DNA of the CDR3 is TGTGCCAGTAGTCGTATGGGACAGGGTGTCCGGAACACCATATATTTT. Translating it yields CASSRMGQGVRNTIYF.

As for this clone: This sample includes further DNA sequences coding for the same CDR3. V usage is TRBV4-1 and J usage is TRBJ2-5; 12 bases are a match to TRBD2. The CDR3 length is 14 residues. CDR1 and CDR2 (germline): MGHRA, YSYEKL. Trimming cost V 6 bases and J 5 bases; bases outside gene matches: 4. CDR3 sequence: CASSRLAGAETQYF. CDR3 sequence (DNA): TGCGCCAGCAGTCGACTAGCGGGAGCGGAGACCCAGTACTTC.